These T cell receptor beta chains were read from a single sample in a study of identical twins. Using its own MiXCR run on the 5' RACE reads, TCRdb lists one record per CDR3 protein. The repertoire holds 250,000 to 350,000 distinct CDR3 sequences, with roughly 8.6% as singletons. The same data also went into a second study, on yellow fever vaccine responses in identical twins.

Sequencing was performed on memory (CD45RO+) T cells sorted from blood. The receptors originated from a woman between 18 and 29 years old in good health. Each CDR3 is given with its conserved first and last residue. The order of the fields is D gene, J gene, clone size, V gene, CDR3 protein, CDR3 DNA. D genes are given only for firm matches. A clone size is listed for some rows: how often the clone was seen (once, few, many), or a class if it is expanded.

>TRBD2|TRBJ2-1|NA|TRBV7-8
CASSLGTSIYNEQFF
TGTGCCAGCAGCTTGGGGACTAGCATCTACAATGAGCAGTTCTTC
>TRBD1|TRBJ2-3|many|TRBV4-1
CASSQDMRGRVTDTQYF
TGCGCCAGCAGCCAAGATATGAGGGGGCGTGTGACAGATACGCAGTATTTT
>NA|TRBJ2-1|few|TRBV28
CASYGSGSRNEQFF
TGTGCCTCATACGGGTCAGGGTCTCGTAATGAGCAGTTCTTC
>NA|TRBJ2-5|NA|TRBV6-1
CAMGGPPSETQYF
TGTGCCATGGGGGGCCCCCCTTCTGAGACCCAGTACTTC
>TRBD1|TRBJ1-4|few|TRBV4-1
CASSRGGTGSEKLFF
TGCGCCAGCAGCCGAGGAGGGACAGGGAGTGAAAAACTGTTTTTT
>NA|TRBJ2-7|many|TRBV7-2
CASSLSRRGKYEQYF
TGTGCCAGCAGCTTATCCCGCCGCGGAAAGTACGAGCAGTACTTC
>NA|TRBJ2-7|many|TRBV28
CASGVSYEQYF
TGTGCCAGCGGGGTCTCCTACGAGCAGTACTTC
>NA|TRBJ2-5|NA|TRBV5-4
CASSLVSEGTQYF
TGTGCCAGCAGCTTGGTTAGCGAGGGGACCCAGTACTTC
>TRBD2|TRBJ2-1|few|TRBV4-1
CASSQEGLAGGLPMSYNEQFF
TGCGCCAGCAGCCAAGAGGGTCTGGCGGGGGGGCTACCGATGTCCTACAATGAGCAGTTCTTC
>NA|TRBJ2-1|NA|TRBV28
CANRTLGSYNEQFF
TGTGCCAACAGGACGCTAGGTAGCTACAATGAGCAGTTCTTC
>NA|TRBJ2-5|many|TRBV12-3/TRBV12-4
CASSLGPGTRQETQYF
TGTGCCAGCAGTTTGGGGCCCGGGACACGGCAAGAGACCCAGTACTTC
>TRBD2|TRBJ2-7|many|TRBV10-1
CASSGTSGTDEQYF
TGCGCCAGCAGTGGGACTAGCGGGACGGATGAGCAGTACTTC
>NA|TRBJ2-7|NA|TRBV20-1
CSARLLSSYEQYF
TGCAGTGCTAGACTACTCAGCTCCTACGAGCAGTACTTC